A selection of T cell receptor beta chains follows, all from one sample in a study of shared T cell receptors in the human thymus. Clones were sequenced by immunoSEQ multiplex PCR, and TCRdb holds only the in-frame ones, with some missing. The data show some 640,000 clones, with around 87% seen just once and over 0.008% held by the top ten. Another study also made use of these data, one on human thymus T cells.

Sequences were obtained from thymocytes. These receptors were collected from a boy in the first two years of life with a congenital heart defect. Both conserved end residues are trimmed from each CDR3. Fields, in order: CDR3 protein, V gene, J gene.

ASSTRTGMNTEAF	TRBV7-9	TRBJ1-1
ASSIRQDDNSPLH	TRBV5-6	TRBJ1-6
ASSQGLNTDLKYNEQF	TRBV4-2	TRBJ2-1
ASIDGGYSNQPQH	TRBV28	TRBJ1-5
ASSRPGQGSRNTEAF	TRBV19	TRBJ1-1
ASSRAKGAGRDTEAF	TRBV7-6	TRBJ1-1
ASIGPFLSGGDGYT	TRBV28	TRBJ1-2
AISEVTGETQY	TRBV10-3	TRBJ2-5
ASSPGRTGNTGELF	TRBV7-9	TRBJ2-2
ASSVDTVQETQY	TRBV9	TRBJ2-5
ATKCSGANVLT	TRBV10-3	TRBJ2-6
SVASGVQETQY	TRBV29-1	TRBJ2-5
ASSLNRVYEQY	TRBV7-9	TRBJ2-7
ASSLFGQTIYGYT	TRBV28	TRBJ1-2
ASSLAGAGQPQH	TRBV5-4	TRBJ1-5
ASSWTQDRGTGELF	TRBV5-1	TRBJ2-2
AWSSPGQNTEAF	TRBV30	TRBJ1-1
ASSQDIPRADNSPLH	TRBV4-3	TRBJ1-6
ASSPTGLAEPYEQY	TRBV4-3	TRBJ2-7
ASSTSRPSSIDFESNYGYT	TRBV28	TRBJ1-2
ASSIGQGADGNQPQH	TRBV19	TRBJ1-5
ASSQNADKKRGRDIHTEAF	TRBV4-3	TRBJ1-1
ASSHYLEGGPYEQY	TRBV4-2	TRBJ2-7
ASSTFGQGSYETQY	TRBV11-2	TRBJ2-5
AWSVRRTGNEKLF	TRBV30	TRBJ1-4
ASSLSFRDKETQY	TRBV4-3	TRBJ2-5
ASSLPRDQPQH	TRBV28	TRBJ1-5
ASTTTGVNTEAF	TRBV4-3	TRBJ1-1
ASSDTDSKNTEAF	TRBV6-1	TRBJ1-1
SVDLNGLAGGYSSYNEQF	TRBV29-1	TRBJ2-1
SVQGMNTEAF	TRBV29-1	TRBJ1-1
ASSFGTSGGSSGANVLT	TRBV7-9	TRBJ2-6
ASSRGGSYNEQF	TRBV6-5	TRBJ2-1
ASSPLASHQETQY	TRBV5-8	TRBJ2-5
ASSGLSVGGKLLNTEAF	TRBV9	TRBJ1-1
SVGVGGSDTQY	TRBV29-1	TRBJ2-3
ASSLPPPYRGRYYGYT	TRBV28	TRBJ1-2
ASSRDREYEQY	TRBV7-6	TRBJ2-7
ASSYGRNTGELF	TRBV6-5	TRBJ2-2
ASSRRGFVKGTEAF	TRBV9	TRBJ1-1
ASRLAGRPYEQY	TRBV27	TRBJ2-7
ASRGSTEYNEQF	TRBV4-1	TRBJ2-1
ATSRGRVDEQF	TRBV15	TRBJ2-1
ASRDSQETQY	TRBV6-5	TRBJ2-5
ASSRGRNQPQH	TRBV14	TRBJ1-5
ASRTGGIGGYT	TRBV6-5	TRBJ1-2
ASRSSANEQF	TRBV27	TRBJ2-1
ASSLFFEFAGDRAF	TRBV5-8	TRBJ1-1
ASSLFGPPGTSYHEQY	TRBV7-9	TRBJ2-7
ASSEWGGAGQPQH	TRBV6-1	TRBJ1-5
ASSYRHLGEAF	TRBV6-5	TRBJ1-1
AWKYNRGSYEQY	TRBV30	TRBJ2-7
ASSRKRETTDTQY	TRBV27	TRBJ2-3
ASSQILNEQF	TRBV28	TRBJ2-1
ASSLRIAGDTDTQY	TRBV28	TRBJ2-3
ASSKDSENIQY	TRBV19	TRBJ2-4
ASSSGQGPYGATEAF	TRBV5-1	TRBJ1-1
ASSLFGTANTGELF	TRBV7-3	TRBJ2-2